This T cell receptor (beta chain) was retrieved from a study of cytomegalovirus exposure and HLA in healthy donors. Study-wide context: One earlier analysis, a look at 150 million to 200 million T cells, found roughly 110 million unique TCR beta sequences.

Both 60 Vbeta primers and 13 Jbeta primers went into the PCR. TCRdb's table, derived via immunoSEQ multiplex PCR, lists solely in-frame clones and lacks some. There are 100,000 to 150,000 clones in the sample, with approximately 0.99% held by the top ten. Overall study findings and caveats: TRBV6-2, TRBV6-3 and some other V segments were unresolvable in 87-base-pair reads.

Unmatched junction bases numbered 12, after V lost 4 bases and J lost 2 bases. Per the germline V gene, CDR1 is SGHRS and CDR2 is YFSETQ. The CDR3 contains 18 residues. With respect to this clone: Its cognate antigen is unknown.

Donors had nominal health at sampling but likely had unrecorded immune exposures. This sequence was found in a man aged 18 to 29 in good health and CMV-seronegative. This chain connects TRBV5-1 to TRBJ2-6; TRBD2 matches at 7 bases. Sequenced: PBMCs. CDR3 sequence reads: CASSDPGSGRPGANVLTF. CDR3 DNA sequence: TGCGCCAGCAGCGACCCCGGTAGCGGGCGGCCTGGGGCCAACGTCCTGACTTTC.